This TCR beta chain was identified in a study of cytomegalovirus exposure and HLA in healthy donors. With respect to this clone: Its antigen is not known.

V dropped 1 base and J dropped 4 bases, with 10 bases sitting between them. Germline assignment: CDR1 SGHTS and CDR2 YDEGEE. CDR3 length equals 14 residues. Overall study findings and caveats: Associated with cytomegalovirus, according to the listing, were around 170 TCR beta chains. Looking again later, the authors saw that most CMV-associated TCR beta chains seemed HLA-restricted. Rates of TCR association differed by HLA locus in a later analysis, with DRB1 highest and HLA-C lowest.

The PCR had 60 Vbeta and 13 Jbeta primers. Repertoires were generated with immunoSEQ multiplex PCR, while TCRdb's copy carries only in-frame clones and drops some. Of 200,000 or so clones in the sample, roughly 80% were seen once. Material for sequencing was PBMCs. V gene TRBV5-8 combines with J gene TRBJ2-3; TRBD2 might be the D (7 bases). This receptor was identified in a man in his fifties in good health and CMV-seronegative. This CDR3 reads CASSLRGAPDTQYF. The CDR3 DNA reads TGTGCCAGCAGCTTGCGGGGGGCCCCAGATACGCAGTATTTT.